This T cell receptor (beta chain) was sequenced during a study of beta chain features in type 1 diabetes. Study-wide context: Age, gender and cell yields were alike across patients and healthy donors. Broader study findings: The naive, central memory and Treg TCRB repertoires looked more alike in patients than they did in healthy donors. Shortening that was moderate but significant affected the TCRB CDR3s of Type 1 diabetes patients in all four CD4+ subsets. Reduced insertions and increased deletions marked VDJ junctions in type 1 diabetes patients.

V lost 5 bases and J lost 0, with 8 bases in between. The germline V gene encodes CDR1 SGHTA and CDR2 FQGNSA. The CDR3 length is 14 residues. This clone was counted between two and nine times. Its target is unknown. Purity above 98% was achieved in all sorted populations. The study reverse transcribed the entire isolated RNA, so it sequenced expressed TCRB transcripts. Repertoires were generated with immunoSEQ multiplex PCR, while TCRdb's copy carries only in-frame clones and drops some. The sample comprises hundreds of thousands of clones, 13% of which are singletons, and 0.02% to 0.025% rests with the top ten.

The chain uses TRBV7-2 and TRBJ1-5; D is possibly TRBD1 (5 bases). The clonotype was recovered from a man aged 18 to 30 with type 1 diabetes. The sample taken for sequencing was naive CD4+ T cells from blood. CDR3 amino acids: CASSPGFSNQPQHF. The DNA of the CDR3 is TGTGCCAGCAGCCCAGGGTTTAGCAATCAGCCCCAGCATTTT.